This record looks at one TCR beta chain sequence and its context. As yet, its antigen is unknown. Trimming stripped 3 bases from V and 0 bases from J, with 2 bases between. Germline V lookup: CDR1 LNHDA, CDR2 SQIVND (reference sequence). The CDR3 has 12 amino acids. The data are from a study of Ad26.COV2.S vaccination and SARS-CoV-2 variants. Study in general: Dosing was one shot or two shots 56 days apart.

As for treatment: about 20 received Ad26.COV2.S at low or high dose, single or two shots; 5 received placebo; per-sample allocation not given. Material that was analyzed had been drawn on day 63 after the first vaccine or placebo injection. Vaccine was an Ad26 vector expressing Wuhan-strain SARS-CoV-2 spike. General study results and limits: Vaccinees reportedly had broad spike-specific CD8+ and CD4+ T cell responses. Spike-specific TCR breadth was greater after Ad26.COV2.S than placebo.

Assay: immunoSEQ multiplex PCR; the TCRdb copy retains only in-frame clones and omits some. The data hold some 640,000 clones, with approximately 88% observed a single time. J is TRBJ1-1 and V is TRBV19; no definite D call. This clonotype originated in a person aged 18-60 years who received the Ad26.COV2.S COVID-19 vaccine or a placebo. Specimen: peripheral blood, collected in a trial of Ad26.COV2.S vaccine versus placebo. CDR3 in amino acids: CASSMLNTEAFF. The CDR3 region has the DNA TGTGCCAGTAGTATGTTGAACACTGAAGCTTTCTTT.